Listed here are 17 T cell receptor beta chains from one sample, sequenced in a study of Ad26.COV2.S vaccination and SARS-CoV-2 variants. As for treatment: around 19 received Ad26.COV2.S at low or high dose, single or two shots; five or six received placebo; per-sample allocation not given. After the first vaccine or placebo injection, samples were drawn on day 63. Clones were sequenced by immunoSEQ multiplex PCR, and TCRdb holds only the in-frame ones, with some missing. The table shows roughly 400,000 clones, with about 90% occurring only once. Sequencing used peripheral blood, obtained in a trial of Ad26.COV2.S vaccine versus placebo. All receptors come from a person aged 18-65 years who received the Ad26.COV2.S COVID-19 vaccine or a placebo.

In DNA form, the CDR3 reads TGTGCCAGCAGCTTGACCAGGGTCAGGGTCAAAAACATTCAGTACTTC. Its protein is CASSLTRVRVKNIQYF. J is TRBJ2-4 and V is TRBV11-2; TRBD1 is a possible D gene (5 bases). V was cut by 3 bases and J by 3 bases, with 15 bases left in between. Germline assignment: CDR1 SGHAT and CDR2 FQNNGV. This CDR3 comprises 16 residues. The full variable domain, its missing parts supplied by reference TRBV11-2 and TRBJ2-4, is EAGVAQSPRYKIIEKRQSVAFWCNPISGHATLYWYQQILGQGPKLLIQFQNNGVVDDSQLPKDRFSAERLKGVDSTLKIQPAKLEDSAVYLCASSLTRVRVKNIQYFGAGTRLSVL.

The chain joins TRBV6-2 or TRBV6-3 to TRBJ2-4, with D possibly being TRBD2 (5 bases). The germline CDR1 and CDR2 sequences are MNHEY and SVGEGT. V lost 3 bases and J 3 bases, leaving 18 bases between the germline ends. The length of the CDR3 is 17 residues. The CDR3 DNA reads as TGTGCCAGCAGTTATTGGGCATGGGGAGAGGACAAAAACATTCAGTACTTC. This encodes CASSYWAWGEDKNIQYF.

The J gene is TRBJ2-7, the V gene TRBV6-1; 8 bases are shared with TRBD1. V shed 3 bases, J shed 0 bases, and the junction held 7 bases outside the gene matches. The length of the CDR3 is 16 residues. Germline lookup yields CDR1 MNHNS and CDR2 SASEGT. For the CDR3, the DNA is TGTGCCAGCAGTGAGAGGTCCGGGACAGGCTCCTACGAGCAGTACTTC. This sequence encodes CASSERSGTGSYEQYF.

This chain joins TRBV7-9 and TRBJ1-1, with a possible D match to TRBD1 (5 bases). V shed 1 base and J shed 1 base, with 16 bases lying between them. The V gene's germline CDR1 is SEHNR and CDR2 FQNEAQ (reference sequence). This CDR3 is 17 amino acids long. The CDR3 sequence: CASSLGGRVGTNTEAFF. CDR3 DNA: TGTGCCAGCAGCTTAGGGGGCAGGGTCGGGACGAACACTGAAGCTTTCTTT.

This chain joins TRBV19 and TRBJ1-5, with a weak D call TRBD1 (5 bases). Between the trimmed V and J ends, which lost 10 bases and 1 base, there was a span of 14 bases. CDR3 length: 14 amino acids. CDR1 LNHDA and CDR2 SQIVND come from the germline V gene (reference sequence). CDR3 coding DNA: TGTGCCACGCGGGGGATGGGGAGCAATCAGCCCCAGCATTTT. Amino acid sequence: CATRGMGSNQPQHF. The variable domain in full, with the rest retrieved from reference TRBV19 and TRBJ1-5, is DGGITQSPKYLFRKEGQNVTLSCEQNLNHDAMYWYRQDPGQGLRLIYYSQIVNDFQKGDIAEGYSVSREKKESFPLTVTSAQKNPTAFYLCATRGMGSNQPQHFGDGTRLSIL.

The rearrangement joins TRBV3-1 (or the pseudogene TRBV3-2) to TRBJ1-1; 7 bases fit TRBD1. Germline values: CDR1 LGHDT, CDR2 YNNKEL (reference sequence). The CDR3 is 16 residues long. The V segment lost 2 bases and the J segment 5 bases; nucleotides outside the gene matches: 11. The CDR3 DNA reads TGTGCCAGCAGCCAATGGGATACAGGGGTTCGGACTGAAGCTTTCTTT. This sequence encodes CASSQWDTGVRTEAFF.

This rearrangement joins TRBV27 to TRBJ2-2; 14 bases agree with TRBD2. The CDR3 runs to 21 residues. CDR1 and CDR2 (germline): MNHEY, SMNVEV (reference sequence). Trimming took 4 bases from V and 2 from J; bases not matched to a gene: 15. The CDR3 region has the DNA TGTGCCAGCAGTTCCCGAAGCATCGCGACTAGCGGGAGGGATAACACCGGGGAGCTGTTTTTT. This sequence encodes CASSSRSIATSGRDNTGELFF.

The V call is TRBV4-2, the J call TRBJ2-7, with TRBD2 identical over 10 bases. Trimming removed 1 base from V and 4 bases from J; junction bases left unmatched: 4. This CDR3 has 15 residues. Looked up from germline, CDR1 is LGHNA and CDR2 is YNFKEQ. CDR3 loop: CASSQVDSGGYEQYF. CDR3 nucleotide sequence: TGTGCCAGCAGCCAAGTTGATAGCGGGGGGTACGAGCAGTACTTC.

The rearrangement uses TRBV7-4 and TRBJ1-6; unclear D gene. This CDR3 comprises 14 residues. CDR1 is SGHVT, CDR2 SQSDAQ, per germline. Trimming removed 5 bases at V and 9 bases at J, with 14 bases between. CDR3 nucleotide sequence: TGTGCCAGCAGCCCAATAAAGACCGGTTCACCCCTCCACTTT. It encodes CASSPIKTGSPLHF.

The chain links TRBV19 to TRBJ2-7; TRBD2 matches 10 bases. Germline assignment: CDR1 LNHDA and CDR2 SQIVND (reference sequence). The CDR3 loop spans 14 amino acids. The V segment lost 4 bases and the J segment 1 base; nucleotides outside the gene matches: 1. CDR3 coding DNA: TGTGCCAGTAGTAGACTAGCGGGTTCCTACGAGCAGTACTTC. Translating it yields CASSRLAGSYEQYF.

This clone has just one count. The chain combines TRBV11-3 with TRBJ2-7; D possibly corresponds to TRBD1 (5 bases). The germline CDR1 and CDR2 sequences are SGHNT and YENEEA. Trimming shortened V by 1 base and J by 0 bases, and 7 bases separated the two germline ends. This CDR3 contains 14 residues. The CDR3 spells CASSLGGRSYEQYF. CDR3 coding DNA: TGTGCCAGCAGCTTAGGGGGCCGCTCCTACGAGCAGTACTTC.

This clone was detected once. The junction differs from germline at one of its ends, possibly a read error. This chain uses TRBV5-1 with TRBJ2-7; 9 nucleotides agree with TRBD2. The germline V gene encodes CDR1 SGHRS and CDR2 YFSETQ. The CDR3 is 17 residues long. The CDR3 spells CASCLGRGGSGAYEQYF. The DNA of the CDR3 is TGCGCCAGCTGCTTGGGGCGGGGGGGATCGGGTGCCTACGAGCAGTACTTC.

The chain uses TRBV9 and TRBJ2-1; D is perhaps TRBD2 (8 bases). The CDR3 has 17 residues. Trimming stripped 3 bases from V and 3 bases from J, with 19 bases between. Germline V gene sequence: CDR1 SGDLS, CDR2 YYNGEE. DNA of the CDR3: TGTGCCAGCAGCGGCGGGAGGAGACAGGGCTACTACAATGAGCAGTTCTTC. This gives the protein CASSGGRRQGYYNEQFF.

V and J are TRBV4-1 and TRBJ2-7; no clear D gene. Germline assignment: CDR1 MGHRA and CDR2 YSYEKL. Trimming removed 1 base at V and 3 bases at J, with 7 bases between. This CDR3 has 13 residues. The DNA for the CDR3 is TGCGCCAGCAGCCAAGTTCTTAACTACGAGCAGTACTTC. It encodes CASSQVLNYEQYF.

This clone has ten or more counts. Written as DNA, the CDR3 is TGTGCCAGCAGCGAATACAATGAGCAGTTCTTC. Its translation: CASSEYNEQFF. V is TRBV5-4 and J is TRBJ2-1; unclear D gene. The CDR3 totals 11 residues. V lost 4 bases and J lost 4, with 3 bases in between. Germline CDR1 is SGHNT and CDR2 is YYREEE (reference sequence).

The gene calls are TRBV4-1 and TRBJ1-1; a possible D gene is TRBD1 (5 bases). The V and J ends lost 6 bases and 0 bases respectively, with 11 bases between them. This CDR3 has 14 amino acids. Germline loops: CDR1 MGHRA, CDR2 YSYEKL. The CDR3 sequence is CASRALTVNTEAFF. CDR3 DNA sequence: TGCGCCAGCAGGGCCCTGACAGTGAACACTGAAGCTTTCTTT.

In its sample, this clone was seen a few times. The V gene is TRBV7-2, the J gene TRBJ1-6; the D is unclear. The germline V gene has CDR1 SGHTA and CDR2 FQGNSA. V lost 1 base, J lost 7 bases, and 11 bases lay in between. The CDR3 totals 15 residues. CDR3 sequence reads: CASSLVRVPNSPLHF. The CDR3 nucleotides read TGTGCCAGCAGCTTAGTAAGGGTGCCCAATTCACCCCTCCACTTT. Variable domain in full (rest from reference TRBV7-2 and TRBJ1-6): GAGVSQSPSNKVTEKGKDVELRCDPISGHTALYWYRQSLGQGLEFLIYFQGNSAPDKSGLPSDRFSAERTGGSVSTLTIQRTQQEDSAVYLCASSLVRVPNSPLHFGNGTRLTVT.